This T cell receptor beta chain was identified during a study of blood T cell repertoires in COVID-19. Study-wide context: Whether acute or convalescent, the COVID-19 samples came from the United States, Italy and Spain. In each case, the material was cDNA or gDNA derived from T cells, B-cell-depleted T cells, or PBMCs.

As handled by the study authors: Estimation of nucleated cell counts relied on the amplification of reference gene primers. Data came from immunoSEQ multiplex PCR; TCRdb stores just in-frame clones and leaves some out. That table is the source of V, J and clone size, and D and trimming were worked out from the DNA. Of roughly 260,000 clones listed, around 90% are singletons. Cohorts were assigned according to the clinical history that participants reported. The length of the CDR3 is 18 residues. V was pared by 1 base and J by 6 bases, with 13 bases of the junction left unmatched. Germline assignment: CDR1 SEHNR and CDR2 FQNEAQ (reference sequence).

V gene TRBV7-9 combines with J gene TRBJ2-3; 10 bases are a match to TRBD2. The receptor was derived from a woman in her 30s with acute COVID-19. The specimen sequenced was PBMCs or T cells enriched from blood (not recorded which). The CDR3 DNA is TGTGCCAGCAGCTTAGGGCCACATATCCTAGCGGGGGCGGATACGCAGTATTTT. Protein sequence: CASSLGPHILAGADTQYF.